The clone carrying this T cell receptor beta chain has ten or more counts. Its antigen is unknown. Germline CDR1 and CDR2: MNHEY and SMNVEV (reference sequence). Deletions cut 4 bases from V and 1 base from J, with 7 bases between. The CDR3 extends over 13 amino acids. The data belong to a study of regulatory T cells in long-lasting Graves disease. Building of the TCR beta libraries involved iRepertoire HTBI primers and Arm-PCR of CDR3 regions. In the original workflow: Spanning all samples, the identified segments comprised some 60 TRBV and 14 TRBJ. TCRdb re-analysed the multiplex PCR reads in MiXCR, keeping a single row per CDR3 protein. Clone size and V and J calls follow TCRdb, not the original study. The sample records some 420,000 distinct CDR3 sequences, 20% to 25% being singletons. Study conclusions and caveats: Analysis covered peripheral blood alone, not thyroid tissue. Persistent disease was associated with favored TRBV28 usage and with favored use of TRBJ1-2 and TRBJ2-5. The TCR repertoire of persistent Graves' patients was less diverse than that of newly diagnosed ones.

The time point here: persistent/refractory GD, antithyroid drugs over 5 years with positive TRAb. TCR sequences were obtained from RNA taken from PBMCs. The J gene is TRBJ1-1, the V gene TRBV27; no firm D call. The sample was peripheral blood mononuclear cells (PBMCs), taken when the disease was refractory, from a patient treated with antithyroid drugs. The clonotype was recovered from a female donor with Graves disease. CDR3 DNA: TGTGCCAGCAGTTACCTCAGGAACACTGAAGCTTTCTTT. Translated: CASSYLRNTEAFF.